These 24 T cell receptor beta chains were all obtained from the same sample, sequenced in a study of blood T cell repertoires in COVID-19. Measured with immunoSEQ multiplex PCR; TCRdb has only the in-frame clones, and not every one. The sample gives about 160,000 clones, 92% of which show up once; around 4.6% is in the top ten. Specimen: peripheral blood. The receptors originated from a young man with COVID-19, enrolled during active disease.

CDR3 in DNA: TGTGCCAGCCTACCGGGAAGGGTCACTGGGGCCAACGTCCTGACTTTC. The encoded protein is CASLPGRVTGANVLTF. This chain joins TRBV19 and TRBJ2-6; maybe TRBD2 (5 bases). Germline CDR1 LNHDA, CDR2 SQIVND (reference sequence). Trimming took off 9 bases at V and 2 bases at J, with 17 bases between the two ends. The CDR3 length is 16 residues.

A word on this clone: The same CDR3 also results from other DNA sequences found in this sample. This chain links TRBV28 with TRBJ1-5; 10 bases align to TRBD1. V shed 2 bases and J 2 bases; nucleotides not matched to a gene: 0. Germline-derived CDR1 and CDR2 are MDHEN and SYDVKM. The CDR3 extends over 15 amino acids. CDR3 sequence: CASSLGTGGNQPQHF. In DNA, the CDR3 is TGTGCCAGCAGTTTAGGGACAGGGGGCAATCAGCCCCAGCATTTT.

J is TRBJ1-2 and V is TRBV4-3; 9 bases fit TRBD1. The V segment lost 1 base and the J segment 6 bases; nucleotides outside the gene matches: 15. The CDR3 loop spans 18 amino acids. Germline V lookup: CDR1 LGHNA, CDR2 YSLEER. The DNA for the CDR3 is TGCGCCAGCAGCCAAGTTCCGATGACAGGGGGTCGAAGCCATGGCTACACCTTC. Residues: CASSQVPMTGGRSHGYTF.

CDR3 region: CASSENRGGYGYTF. DNA of the CDR3: TGTGCCAGCAGTGAAAATCGGGGAGGCTATGGCTACACCTTC. V gene TRBV2 combines with J gene TRBJ1-2, with D unresolved. Germline CDR1 reads SNHLY; CDR2 reads FYNNEI. The CDR3 length is 14 residues. V was shortened by 2 bases and J by 4 bases, with 11 bases between the two germline ends.

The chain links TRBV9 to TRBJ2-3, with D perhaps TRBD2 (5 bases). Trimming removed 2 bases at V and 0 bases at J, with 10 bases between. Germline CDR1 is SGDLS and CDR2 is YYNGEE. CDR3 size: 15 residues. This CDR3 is CASSVSGVSTDTQYF. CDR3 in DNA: TGTGCCAGCAGCGTCTCCGGGGTTAGCACAGATACGCAGTATTTT.

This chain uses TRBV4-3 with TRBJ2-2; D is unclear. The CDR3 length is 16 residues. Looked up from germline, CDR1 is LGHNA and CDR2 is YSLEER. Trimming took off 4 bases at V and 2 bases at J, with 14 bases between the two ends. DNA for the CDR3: TGCGCCAGCAGCCGCACAAACCAACGAAACACCGGGGAGCTGTTTTTT. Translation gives CASSRTNQRNTGELFF.

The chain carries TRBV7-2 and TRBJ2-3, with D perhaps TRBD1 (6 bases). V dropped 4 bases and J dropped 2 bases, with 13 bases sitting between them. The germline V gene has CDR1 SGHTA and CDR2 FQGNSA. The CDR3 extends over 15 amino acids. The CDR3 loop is CASSWGLGPTDTQYF. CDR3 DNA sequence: TGTGCCAGCAGCTGGGGGCTCGGGCCCACAGATACGCAGTATTTT.

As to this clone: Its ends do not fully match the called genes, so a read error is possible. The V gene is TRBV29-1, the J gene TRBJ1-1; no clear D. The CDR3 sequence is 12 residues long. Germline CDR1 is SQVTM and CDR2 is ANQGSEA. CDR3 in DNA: TGCAGCGTTGACTATCCGAACGCTGAAGCTTTCTTT. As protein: CSVDYPNAEAFF. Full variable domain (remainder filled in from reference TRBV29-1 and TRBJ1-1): SAVISQKPSRDICQRGTSLTIQCQVDSQVTMMFWYRQQPGQSLTLIATANQGSEATYESGFVIDKFPISRPNLTFSTLTVSNMSPEDSSIYLCSVDYPNAEAFFGQGTRLTVV.

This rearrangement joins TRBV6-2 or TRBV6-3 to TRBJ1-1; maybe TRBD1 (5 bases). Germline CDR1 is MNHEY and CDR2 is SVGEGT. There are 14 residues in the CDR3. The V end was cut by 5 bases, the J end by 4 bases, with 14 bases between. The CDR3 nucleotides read TGTGCCAGCAGTAAACGCCAGGGAGGCACTGAAGCTTTCTTT. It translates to CASSKRQGGTEAFF.

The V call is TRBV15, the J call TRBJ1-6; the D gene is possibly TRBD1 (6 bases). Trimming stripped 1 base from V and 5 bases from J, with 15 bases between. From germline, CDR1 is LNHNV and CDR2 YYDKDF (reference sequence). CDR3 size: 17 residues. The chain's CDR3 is CATSRGRGGQNNSPLHF. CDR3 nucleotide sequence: TGTGCCACCAGCAGAGGGCGTGGGGGCCAGAATAATTCACCCCTCCACTTT.

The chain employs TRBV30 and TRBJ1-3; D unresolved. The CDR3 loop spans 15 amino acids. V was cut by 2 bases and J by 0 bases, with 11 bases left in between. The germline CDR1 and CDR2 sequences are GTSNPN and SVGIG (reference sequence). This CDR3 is CAWSQTSLSGNTIYF. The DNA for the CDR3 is TGTGCCTGGAGTCAGACTTCCCTCTCTGGAAACACCATATATTTT.

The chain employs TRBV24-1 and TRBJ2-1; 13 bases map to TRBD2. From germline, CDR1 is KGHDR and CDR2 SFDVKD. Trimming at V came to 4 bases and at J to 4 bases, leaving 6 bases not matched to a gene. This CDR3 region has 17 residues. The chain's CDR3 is CATSENPGLAGYNEQFF. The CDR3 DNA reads TGTGCCACCAGTGAAAATCCGGGACTAGCGGGATACAATGAGCAGTTCTTC.

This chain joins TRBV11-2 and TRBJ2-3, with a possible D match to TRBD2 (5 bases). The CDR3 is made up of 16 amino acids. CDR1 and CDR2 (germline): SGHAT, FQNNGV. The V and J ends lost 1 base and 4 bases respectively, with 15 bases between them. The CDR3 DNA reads TGTGCCAGCAGCTTAGTGCTCGGGATCGCCTCAGATACGCAGTATTTT. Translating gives CASSLVLGIASDTQYF. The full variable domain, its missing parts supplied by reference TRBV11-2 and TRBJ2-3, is EAGVAQSPRYKIIEKRQSVAFWCNPISGHATLYWYQQILGQGPKLLIQFQNNGVVDDSQLPKDRFSAERLKGVDSTLKIQPAKLEDSAVYLCASSLVLGIASDTQYFGPGTRLTVL.

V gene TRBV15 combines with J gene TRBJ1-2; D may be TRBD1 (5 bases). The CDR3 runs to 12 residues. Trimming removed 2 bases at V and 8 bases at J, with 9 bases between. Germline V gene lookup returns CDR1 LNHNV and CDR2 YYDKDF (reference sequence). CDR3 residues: CATSRQGKGYTF. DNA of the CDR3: TGTGCCACCAGCAGACAGGGTAAGGGCTACACCTTC.

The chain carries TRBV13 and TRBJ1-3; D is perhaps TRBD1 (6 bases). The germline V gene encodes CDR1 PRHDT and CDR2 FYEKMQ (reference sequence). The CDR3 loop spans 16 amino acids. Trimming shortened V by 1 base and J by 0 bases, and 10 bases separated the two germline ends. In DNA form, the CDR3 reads TGTGCCAGCAGCTTAGCGGACAGCTCCTCTGGAAACACCATATATTTT. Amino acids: CASSLADSSSGNTIYF. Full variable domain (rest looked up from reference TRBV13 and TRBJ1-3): AAGVIQSPRHLIKEKRETATLKCYPIPRHDTVYWYQQGPGQDPQFLISFYEKMQSDKGSIPDRFSAQQFSDYHSELNMSSLELGDSALYFCASSLADSSSGNTIYFGEGSWLTVV.

CDR3 sequence reads: CASSYSGLPGTEAFF. As DNA, the CDR3 is TGTGCCAGCAGTTACTCGGGACTCCCTGGGACTGAAGCTTTCTTT. The chain uses TRBV6-5 and TRBJ1-1; D might be TRBD1 (5 bases). V lost 0 bases and J 5 bases, leaving 13 bases between the germline ends. Germline V gene sequence: CDR1 MNHEY, CDR2 SVGAGI. The CDR3 runs to 15 residues.

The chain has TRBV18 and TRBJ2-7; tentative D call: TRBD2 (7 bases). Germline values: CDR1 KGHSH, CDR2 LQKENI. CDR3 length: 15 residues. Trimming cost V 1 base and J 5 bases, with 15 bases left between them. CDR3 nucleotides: TGTGCCAGCTCACCACGGGGGGCGGGAGTCAACGAGCAGTACTTC. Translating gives CASSPRGAGVNEQYF.

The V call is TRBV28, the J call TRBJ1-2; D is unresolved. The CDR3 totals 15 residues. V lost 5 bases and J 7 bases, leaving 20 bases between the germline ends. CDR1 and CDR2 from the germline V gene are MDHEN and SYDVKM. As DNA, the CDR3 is TGTGCCAGCAGTCGATATGAGCCGAGCTCCTTTGGCTACACCTTC. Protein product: CASSRYEPSSFGYTF.

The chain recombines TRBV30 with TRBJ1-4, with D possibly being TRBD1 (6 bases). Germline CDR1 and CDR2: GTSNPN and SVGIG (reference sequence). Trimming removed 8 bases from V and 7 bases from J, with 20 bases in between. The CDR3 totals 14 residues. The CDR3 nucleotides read TGTGCCGGGGGGCCCCGCGAGGTGGGTGAAAAACTGTTTTTT. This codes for CAGGPREVGEKLFF.

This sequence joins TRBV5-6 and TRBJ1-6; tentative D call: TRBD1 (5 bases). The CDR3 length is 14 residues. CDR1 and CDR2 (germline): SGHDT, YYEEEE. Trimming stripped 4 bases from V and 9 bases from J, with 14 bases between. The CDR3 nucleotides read TGTGCCAGCAGCCCCTGGGGGGATTCTTCACCCCTCCACTTT. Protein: CASSPWGDSSPLHF.

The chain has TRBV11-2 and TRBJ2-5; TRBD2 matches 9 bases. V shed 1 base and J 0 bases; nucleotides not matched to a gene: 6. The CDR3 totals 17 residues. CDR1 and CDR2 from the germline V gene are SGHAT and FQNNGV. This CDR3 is CASSLGRSSGNQETQYF. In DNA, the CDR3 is TGTGCCAGCAGCTTAGGTCGGTCTAGCGGGAACCAAGAGACCCAGTACTTC.

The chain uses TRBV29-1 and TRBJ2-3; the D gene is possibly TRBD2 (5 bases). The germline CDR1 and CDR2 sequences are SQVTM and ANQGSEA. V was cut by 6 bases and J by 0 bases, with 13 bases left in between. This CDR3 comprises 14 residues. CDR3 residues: CSVARESSTDTQYF. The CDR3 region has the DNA TGCAGCGTCGCACGGGAATCTAGCACAGATACGCAGTATTTT.

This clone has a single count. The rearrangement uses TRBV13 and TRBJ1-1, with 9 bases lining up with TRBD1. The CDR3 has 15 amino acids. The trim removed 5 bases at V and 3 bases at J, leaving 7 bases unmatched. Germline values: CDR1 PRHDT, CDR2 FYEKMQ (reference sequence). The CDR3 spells CASSIYRGQDTEAFF. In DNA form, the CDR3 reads TGTGCCAGCAGCATCTACAGGGGGCAGGACACTGAAGCTTTCTTT. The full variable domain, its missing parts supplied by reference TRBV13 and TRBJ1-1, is AAGVIQSPRHLIKEKRETATLKCYPIPRHDTVYWYQQGPGQDPQFLISFYEKMQSDKGSIPDRFSAQQFSDYHSELNMSSLELGDSALYFCASSIYRGQDTEAFFGQGTRLTVV.

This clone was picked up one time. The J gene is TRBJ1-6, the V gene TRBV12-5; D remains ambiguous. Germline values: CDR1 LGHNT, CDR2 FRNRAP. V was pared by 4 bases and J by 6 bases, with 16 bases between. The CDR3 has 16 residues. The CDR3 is CASGSGWVGSNSPLHF. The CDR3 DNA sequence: TGTGCTAGTGGTTCTGGGTGGGTCGGGAGTAATTCACCCCTCCACTTT.